This TCR beta chain was profiled in a study of PD-1 blockade in classical Hodgkin lymphoma. Germline CDR1 reads SGHDT; CDR2 reads YYEEEE. V was shortened by 5 bases and J by 0 bases, with 9 bases between the two germline ends. The CDR3 spans 14 residues. Every one of the patients relapsed after autologous stem cell transplantation (brentuximab vedotin exposure was variable). TCRdb's table, derived via immunoSEQ multiplex PCR, lists solely in-frame clones and lacks some. The sample yields approximately 89,000 clones, approximately 80% seen once. Sequencing was performed on peripheral blood mononuclear cells (PBMCs), taken at baseline. This TCR derives from a human donor with classical Hodgkin lymphoma. The rearrangement joins TRBV5-6 to TRBJ2-4; D remains ambiguous. In DNA, the CDR3 is TGTGCCAGCAGGCAGGCACTAGCCAAAAACATTCAGTACTTC. Amino acids: CASRQALAKNIQYF.